Below are 10 T cell receptor beta chains sequenced from a single sample in a study of patients and donors after allogeneic stem cell transplantation. TCRdb reprocessed the RT-PCR reads via MiXCR and lists one record per CDR3 protein. In the table there are 70,000 to 85,000 distinct CDR3 sequences, around 27% of which are singletons. The sequenced sample was blood, either unsorted or a sorted T cell fraction (not recorded which). The source of these receptors is a human donor who was either an allogeneic HSCT recipient or a stem cell or donor lymphocyte infusion donor (not recorded which). It is not recorded whose cells these are; they may come from a transplant donor.

This clonotype showed up just a few times. As DNA, the CDR3 is TGTGCCAGCAGCTTAGAATTGAAAGGGTACACCGGGGAGCTGTTTTTT. Its translation: CASSLELKGYTGELFF. The chain combines TRBV7-8 with TRBJ2-2; D not resolved. CDR3 length: 16 residues. V gave up 1 base and J gave up 3 bases, with 12 bases separating them. CDR1 SGHVS and CDR2 FQNEAQ come from the germline V gene. Complete variable domain (other parts from reference TRBV7-8 and TRBJ2-2): GAGVSQSPRYKVAKRGQDVALRCDPISGHVSLFWYQQALGQGPEFLTYFQNEAQLDKSGLPSDRFFAERPEGSVSTLKIQRTQQEDSAVYLCASSLELKGYTGELFFGEGSRLTVL.

This clonotype was picked up a small number of times. The rearrangement joins TRBV12-3 or TRBV12-4 to TRBJ1-1, with TRBD1 matching 8 bases. Trimming cost V 4 bases and J 4 bases; bases outside gene matches: 5. This CDR3 has 14 amino acids. CDR3 coding DNA: TGTGCCAGCAGTTCCCGGACAGGGCGCACTGAAGCTTTCTTT. The encoded protein is CASSSRTGRTEAFF.

This rearrangement joins TRBV3-1 to TRBJ1-5; 8 nucleotides line up with TRBD1. This CDR3 spans 17 amino acids. Germline V gene data show CDR1 as LGHDT and CDR2 as YNNKEL (reference sequence). V gave up 0 bases and J gave up 9 bases; unmatched junction bases: 13. The CDR3 spells CASSQDSGTGFLSPQHF. The CDR3 bases are TGTGCCAGCAGCCAAGATTCCGGGACAGGTTTCTTGTCGCCCCAGCATTTT.

Only a few counts were recorded for this clonotype. The chain combines TRBV13 with TRBJ2-5, with 7 bases lining up with TRBD1. The ends lost 5 bases at V and 3 bases at J; junction bases unmatched: 9. From germline, CDR1 is PRHDT and CDR2 FYEKMQ (reference sequence). There are 15 residues in the CDR3. The CDR3 nucleotides are TGTGCCAGCAGCCGCATACGACAGGGCGAAGAGACCCAGTACTTC. This translates into CASSRIRQGEETQYF.

The V call is TRBV19, the J call TRBJ2-7; D might be TRBD2 (6 bases). Germline V gene sequence: CDR1 LNHDA, CDR2 SQIVND (reference sequence). Trimming removed 1 base from V and 0 bases from J, with 7 bases in between. The CDR3 is 14 residues long. The CDR3 DNA follows: TGTGCCAGTAGTATAGCCGGGAGCTCCTACGAGCAGTACTTC. It yields the protein CASSIAGSSYEQYF.

The rearrangement uses TRBV20-1 and TRBJ1-2; D uncertain. The germline gives CDR1 DFQATT, CDR2 SNEGSKA (reference sequence). Trimming cost V 5 bases and J 4 bases, with 11 bases left between them. CDR3 length: 12 amino acids. The CDR3 coding sequence is TGCAGTGCTTTTGACGGGGTCTATGGCTACACCTTC. Its translation: CSAFDGVYGYTF.

In this sample, this clonotype turned up a few times. The rearrangement uses TRBV18 and TRBJ2-7; D may be TRBD1 (5 bases). The CDR3 is 15 residues long. The ends were cut back, 3 bases at V and 3 bases at J, with 15 bases in the middle. Germline values: CDR1 KGHSH, CDR2 LQKENI. This CDR3 reads CASSPSRQLSYEQYF. The CDR3 DNA sequence: TGTGCCAGCTCACCGAGCCGACAGTTAAGCTACGAGCAGTACTTC.

This clonotype was detected a few times. The J gene is TRBJ1-1, the V gene TRBV2; the match to TRBD1 covers 8 bases. The junction had 7 bases not matched to a gene; V was cut back by 4 bases and J by 3 bases. The germline gives CDR1 SNHLY, CDR2 FYNNEI. The CDR3 covers 15 residues. CDR3 bases: TGTGCCAGCAGTGGGGACAGGACTCTTTACACTGAAGCTTTCTTT. Translation: CASSGDRTLYTEAFF. Together with reference TRBV2 and TRBJ1-1, the CDR3 gives the full variable domain: EPEVTQTPSHQVTQMGQEVILRCVPISNHLYFYWYRQILGQKVEFLVSFYNNEISEKSEIFDDQFSVERPDGSNFTLKIRSTKLEDSAMYFCASSGDRTLYTEAFFGQGTRLTVV.

This clonotype was seen repeatedly, ten times or more. J is TRBJ2-1 and V is TRBV12-3 or TRBV12-4; 9 bases map to TRBD1. V was pared by 8 bases and J by 8 bases, with 10 bases of the junction left unmatched. The CDR3 length is 14 residues. CDR3 in amino acids: CASQEQGASDEQFF. CDR3 in DNA: TGTGCCAGCCAAGAACAGGGGGCCAGCGATGAGCAGTTCTTC.

J is TRBJ2-7 and V is TRBV9; no definite D call. Germline V gene sequence: CDR1 SGDLS, CDR2 YYNGEE. The CDR3 loop spans 15 amino acids. Trimming left V 0 bases short and J 3 bases short, with 13 bases between. The CDR3 loop reads CASSVDAGYLYEQYF. CDR3 DNA: TGTGCCAGCAGCGTAGACGCCGGATACCTCTACGAGCAGTACTTC. Variable domain in full (rest from reference TRBV9 and TRBJ2-7): DSGVTQTPKHLITATGQRVTLRCSPRSGDLSVYWYQQSLDQGLQFLIQYYNGEERAKGNILERFSAQQFPDLHSELNLSSLELGDSALYFCASSVDAGYLYEQYFGPGTRLTVT.